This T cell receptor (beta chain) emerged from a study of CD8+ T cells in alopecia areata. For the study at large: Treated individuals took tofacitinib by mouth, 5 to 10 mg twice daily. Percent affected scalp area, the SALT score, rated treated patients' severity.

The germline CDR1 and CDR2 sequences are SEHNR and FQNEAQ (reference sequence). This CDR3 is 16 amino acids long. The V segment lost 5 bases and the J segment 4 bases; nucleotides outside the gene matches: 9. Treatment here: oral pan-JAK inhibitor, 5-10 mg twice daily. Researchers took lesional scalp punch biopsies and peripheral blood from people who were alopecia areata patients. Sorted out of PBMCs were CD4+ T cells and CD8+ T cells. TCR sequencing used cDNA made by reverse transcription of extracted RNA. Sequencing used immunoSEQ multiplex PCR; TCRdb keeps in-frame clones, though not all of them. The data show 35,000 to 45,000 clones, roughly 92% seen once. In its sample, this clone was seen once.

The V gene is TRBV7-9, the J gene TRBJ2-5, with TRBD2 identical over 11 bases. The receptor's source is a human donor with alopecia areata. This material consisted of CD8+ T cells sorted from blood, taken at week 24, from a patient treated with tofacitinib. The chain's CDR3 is CASSLGLADIIETQYF. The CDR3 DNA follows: TGTGCCAGCAGCCTGGGACTAGCGGACATCATAGAGACCCAGTACTTC.